This TCR beta chain was identified in a study of OX40 agonist ivuxolimab in advanced cancers. Study overall: With a range of roughly 20 to 85, age averaged approximately 55 years, and more than 75% were male.

Here immunoSEQ multiplex PCR was the method, and the copy in TCRdb shows in-frame clones only, minus some. The data contain more than 70,000 clones, over 75% of them singletons. For this clone: Its cognate antigen is unknown.

Points from the study as a whole: At 0.1 to 3.0 mg/kg, clonal expansion of CD4+ and CD8+ blood T cells had occurred by week 6.

The sequence was collected from an adult with an advanced solid tumor such as melanoma, head and neck, liver or kidney cancer. This specimen was CD4+ or CD8+ T cells sorted from blood, taken in a trial of the OX40 agonist ivuxolimab.

The CDR3 loop is CASSHRDLTDTQYF. CDR3 bases: TGTGCCAGCAGCCACCGGGACCTCACAGATACGCAGTATTTT. V and J are TRBV7-6 and TRBJ2-3; possibly TRBD1 or TRBD2 for D (5 bases each). Germline CDR1 and CDR2: SGHVS and FNYEAQ. Between the trimmed V and J ends, which lost 5 bases and 2 bases, there was a span of 11 bases. This CDR3 is 14 amino acids long. The complete variable domain, with remaining parts taken from reference TRBV7-6 and TRBJ2-3, reads GAGVSQSPRYKVTKRGQDVALRCDPISGHVSLYWYRQALGQGPEFLTYFNYEAQQDKSGLPNDRFSAERPEGSISTLTIQRTEQRDSAMYRCASSHRDLTDTQYFGPGTRLTVL.